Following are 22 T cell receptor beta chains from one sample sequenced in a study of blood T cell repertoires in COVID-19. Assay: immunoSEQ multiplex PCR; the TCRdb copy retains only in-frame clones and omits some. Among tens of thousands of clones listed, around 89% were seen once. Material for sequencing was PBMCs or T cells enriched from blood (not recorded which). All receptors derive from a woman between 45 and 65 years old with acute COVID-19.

The CDR3 sequence is CASGGQGANTGELFF. CDR3 nucleotides: TGTGCCAGCGGTGGACAGGGCGCGAACACCGGGGAGCTGTTTTTT. The rearrangement uses TRBV2 and TRBJ2-2, with 8 bases identical to TRBD1. The trim removed 8 bases at V and 0 bases at J, leaving 5 bases unmatched. The CDR3 sequence is 15 residues long. Germline lookup yields CDR1 SNHLY and CDR2 FYNNEI. The complete variable domain, with remaining parts taken from reference TRBV2 and TRBJ2-2, reads EPEVTQTPSHQVTQMGQEVILRCVPISNHLYFYWYRQILGQKVEFLVSFYNNEISEKSEIFDDQFSVERPDGSNFTLKIRSTKLEDSAMYFCASGGQGANTGELFFGEGSRLTVL.

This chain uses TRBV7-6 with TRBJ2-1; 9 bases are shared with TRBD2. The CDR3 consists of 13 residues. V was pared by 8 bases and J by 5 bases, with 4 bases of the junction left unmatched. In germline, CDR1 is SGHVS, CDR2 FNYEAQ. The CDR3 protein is CASGLAGDNEQFF. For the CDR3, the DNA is TGTGCCAGCGGATTAGCGGGAGACAATGAGCAGTTCTTC.

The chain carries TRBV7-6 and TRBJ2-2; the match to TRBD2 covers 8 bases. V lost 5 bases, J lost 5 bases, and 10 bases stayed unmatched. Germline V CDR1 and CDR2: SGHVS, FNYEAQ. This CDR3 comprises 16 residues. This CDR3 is CASSTPGGLDTGELFF. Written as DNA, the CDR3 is TGTGCCAGCAGCACTCCGGGGGGACTAGATACCGGGGAGCTGTTTTTT.

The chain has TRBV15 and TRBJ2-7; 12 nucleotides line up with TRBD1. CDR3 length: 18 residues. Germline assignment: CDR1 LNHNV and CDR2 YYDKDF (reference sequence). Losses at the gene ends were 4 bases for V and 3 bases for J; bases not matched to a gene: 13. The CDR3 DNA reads TGTGCCACCAGCAAGGGACAGGGGGCAGCGACTAGCGACTACGAGCAGTACTTC. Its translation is CATSKGQGAATSDYEQYF.

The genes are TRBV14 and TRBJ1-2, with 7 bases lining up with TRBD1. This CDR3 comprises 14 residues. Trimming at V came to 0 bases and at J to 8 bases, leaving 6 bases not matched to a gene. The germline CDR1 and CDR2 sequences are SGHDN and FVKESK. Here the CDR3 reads CASSQELGQTGYTF. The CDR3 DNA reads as TGTGCCAGCAGCCAAGAGCTGGGACAGACGGGCTACACCTTC.

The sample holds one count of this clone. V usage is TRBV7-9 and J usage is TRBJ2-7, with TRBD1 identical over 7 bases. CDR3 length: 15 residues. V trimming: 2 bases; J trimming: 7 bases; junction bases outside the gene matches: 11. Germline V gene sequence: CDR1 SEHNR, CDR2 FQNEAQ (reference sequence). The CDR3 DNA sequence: TGTGCCAGCAGCTTATCTGGGACAGACAATCCGGAGCAGTACTTC. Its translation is CASSLSGTDNPEQYF.

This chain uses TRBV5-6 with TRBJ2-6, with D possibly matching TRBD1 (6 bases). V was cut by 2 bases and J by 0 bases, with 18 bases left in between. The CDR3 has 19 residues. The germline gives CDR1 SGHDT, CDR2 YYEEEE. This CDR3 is CASSFPGALYFSGANVLTF. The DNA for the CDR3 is TGTGCCAGCAGCTTCCCAGGGGCTCTTTACTTCTCTGGGGCCAACGTCCTGACTTTC.

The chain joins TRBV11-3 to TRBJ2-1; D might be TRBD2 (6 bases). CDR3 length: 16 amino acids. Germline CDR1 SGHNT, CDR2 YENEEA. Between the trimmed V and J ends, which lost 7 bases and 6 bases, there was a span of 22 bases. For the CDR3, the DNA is TGTGCCAGCACCAACCCCCGGGACTCTCGCAGCAATGAGCAGTTCTTC. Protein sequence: CASTNPRDSRSNEQFF.

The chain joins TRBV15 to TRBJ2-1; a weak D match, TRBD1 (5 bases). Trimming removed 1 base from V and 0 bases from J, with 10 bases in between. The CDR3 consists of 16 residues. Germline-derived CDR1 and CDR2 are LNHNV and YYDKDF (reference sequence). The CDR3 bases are TGTGCCACCAGCAGAGGAGGAAGGGGCTCCTACAATGAGCAGTTCTTC. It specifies CATSRGGRGSYNEQFF. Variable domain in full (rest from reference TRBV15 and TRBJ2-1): DAMVIQNPRYQVTQFGKPVTLSCSQTLNHNVMYWYQQKSSQAPKLLFHYYDKDFNNEADTPDNFQSRRPNTSFCFLDIRSPGLGDTAMYLCATSRGGRGSYNEQFFGPGTRLTVL.

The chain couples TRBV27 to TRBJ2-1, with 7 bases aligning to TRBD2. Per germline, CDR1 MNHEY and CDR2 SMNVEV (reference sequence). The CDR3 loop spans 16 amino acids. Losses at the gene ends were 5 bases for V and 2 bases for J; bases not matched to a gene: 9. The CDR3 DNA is TGTGCCAGCAGTCCCCCACCTGGGGGGGCCTACAATGAGCAGTTCTTC. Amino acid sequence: CASSPPPGGAYNEQFF.

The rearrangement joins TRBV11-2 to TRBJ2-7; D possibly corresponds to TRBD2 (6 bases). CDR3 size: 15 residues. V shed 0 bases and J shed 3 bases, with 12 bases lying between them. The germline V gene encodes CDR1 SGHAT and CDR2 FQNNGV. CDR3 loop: CASSLERGDHYEQYF. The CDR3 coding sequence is TGTGCCAGCAGCTTAGAGCGGGGCGACCACTACGAGCAGTACTTC.

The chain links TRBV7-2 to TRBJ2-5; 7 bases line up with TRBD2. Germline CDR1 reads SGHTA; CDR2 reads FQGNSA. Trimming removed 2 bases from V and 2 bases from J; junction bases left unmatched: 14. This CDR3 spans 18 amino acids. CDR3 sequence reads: CASSLHIFGPGGQETQYF. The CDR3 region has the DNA TGTGCCAGCAGCTTACATATCTTTGGGCCGGGAGGACAAGAGACCCAGTACTTC.

CDR3 protein: CASSLSAGELFF. The CDR3 nucleotides are TGTGCCAGCAGTTTATCGGCCGGGGAGCTGTTTTTT. This rearrangement joins TRBV12-3 or TRBV12-4 to TRBJ2-2; D is unresolved. The CDR3 extends over 12 amino acids. The V and J ends lost 2 bases and 6 bases respectively, with 4 bases between them.

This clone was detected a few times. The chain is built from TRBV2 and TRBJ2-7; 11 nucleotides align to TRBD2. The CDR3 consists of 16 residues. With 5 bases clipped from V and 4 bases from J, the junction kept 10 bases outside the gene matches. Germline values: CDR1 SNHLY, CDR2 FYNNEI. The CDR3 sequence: CASSFQLAGEAYEQYF. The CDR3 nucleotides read TGTGCCAGCAGTTTCCAACTAGCGGGAGAGGCATACGAGCAGTACTTC. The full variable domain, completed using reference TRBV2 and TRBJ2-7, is EPEVTQTPSHQVTQMGQEVILRCVPISNHLYFYWYRQILGQKVEFLVSFYNNEISEKSEIFDDQFSVERPDGSNFTLKIRSTKLEDSAMYFCASSFQLAGEAYEQYFGPGTRLTVT.

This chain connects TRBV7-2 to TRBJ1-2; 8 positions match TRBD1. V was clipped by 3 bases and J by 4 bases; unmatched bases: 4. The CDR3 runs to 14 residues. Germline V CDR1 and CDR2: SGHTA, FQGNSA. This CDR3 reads CASSFVGQGYGYTF. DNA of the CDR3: TGTGCCAGCAGCTTCGTAGGACAGGGCTATGGCTACACCTTC.

This CDR3 is CASSYSLPSSYNEQFF. The CDR3 coding sequence is TGTGCCAGCAGTTACAGCCTACCAAGCTCCTACAATGAGCAGTTCTTC. The chain has TRBV6-5 and TRBJ2-1; D gene ambiguous. The CDR3 is 16 residues long. In germline, CDR1 is MNHEY, CDR2 SVGAGI. V dropped 2 bases and J dropped 0 bases, with 11 bases sitting between them.

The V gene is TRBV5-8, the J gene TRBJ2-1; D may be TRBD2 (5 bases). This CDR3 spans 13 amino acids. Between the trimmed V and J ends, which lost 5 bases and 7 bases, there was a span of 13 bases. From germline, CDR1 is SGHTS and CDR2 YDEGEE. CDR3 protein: CASSFGLRNEQFF. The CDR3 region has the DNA TGTGCCAGCAGTTTCGGACTTCGTAATGAGCAGTTCTTC.

CDR3: CATSRAGSYNEQFF. In DNA form, the CDR3 reads TGTGCCACCAGCCGGGCGGGGTCCTACAATGAGCAGTTCTTC. The rearrangement uses TRBV15 and TRBJ2-1; a possible D gene is TRBD2 (6 bases). The V end was cut by 5 bases, the J end by 1 base, with 9 bases between. The germline CDR1 and CDR2 sequences are LNHNV and YYDKDF (reference sequence). CDR3 length: 14 residues.

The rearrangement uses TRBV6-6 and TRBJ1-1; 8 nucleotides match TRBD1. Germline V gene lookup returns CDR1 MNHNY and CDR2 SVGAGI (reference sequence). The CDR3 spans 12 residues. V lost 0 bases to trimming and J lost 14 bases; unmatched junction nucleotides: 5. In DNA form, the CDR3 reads TGTGCCAGCAGTTACTCGGACAGGGCCTCATTCTTT. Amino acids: CASSYSDRASFF.

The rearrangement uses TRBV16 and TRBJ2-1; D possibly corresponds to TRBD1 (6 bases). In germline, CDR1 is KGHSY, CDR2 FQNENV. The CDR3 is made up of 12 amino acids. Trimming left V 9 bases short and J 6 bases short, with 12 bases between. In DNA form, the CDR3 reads TGTGCCAGGTTCAGAGGGGGCAATGAGCAGTTCTTC. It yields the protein CARFRGGNEQFF. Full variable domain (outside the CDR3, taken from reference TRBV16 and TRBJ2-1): GEEVAQTPKHLVRGEGQKAKLYCAPIKGHSYVFWYQQVLKNEFKFLISFQNENVFDETGMPKERFSAKCLPNSPCSLEIQATKLEDSAVYFCARFRGGNEQFFGPGTRLTVL.

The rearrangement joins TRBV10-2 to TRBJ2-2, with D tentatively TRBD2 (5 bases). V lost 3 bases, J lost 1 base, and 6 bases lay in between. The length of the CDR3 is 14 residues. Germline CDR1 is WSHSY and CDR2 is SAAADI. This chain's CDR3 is CASSERENTGELFF. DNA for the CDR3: TGCGCCAGCAGTGAACGGGAGAACACCGGGGAGCTGTTTTTT.

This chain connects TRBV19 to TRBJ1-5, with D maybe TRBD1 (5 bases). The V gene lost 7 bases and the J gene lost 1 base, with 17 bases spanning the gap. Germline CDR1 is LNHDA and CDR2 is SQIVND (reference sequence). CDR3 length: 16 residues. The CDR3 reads CASNTLGGRSNQPQHF. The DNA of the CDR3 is TGTGCCAGTAACACCCTGGGGGGGAGAAGCAATCAGCCCCAGCATTTT.